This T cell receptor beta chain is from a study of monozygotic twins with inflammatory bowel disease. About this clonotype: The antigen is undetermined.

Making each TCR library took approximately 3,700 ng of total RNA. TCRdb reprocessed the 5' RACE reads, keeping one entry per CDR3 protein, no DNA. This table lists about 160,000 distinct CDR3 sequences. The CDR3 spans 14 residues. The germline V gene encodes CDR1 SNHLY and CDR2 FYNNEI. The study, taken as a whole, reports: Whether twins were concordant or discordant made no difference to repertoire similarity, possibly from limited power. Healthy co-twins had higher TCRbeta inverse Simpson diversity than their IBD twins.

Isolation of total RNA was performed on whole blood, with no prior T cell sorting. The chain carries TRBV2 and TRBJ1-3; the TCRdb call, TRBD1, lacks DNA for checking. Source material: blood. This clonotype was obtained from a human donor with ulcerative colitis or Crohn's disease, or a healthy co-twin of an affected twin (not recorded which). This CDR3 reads CASTVGVAGNTIYF.